The entry that follows covers one TCR beta chain sequence. Its binding antigen is unknown. Base qualities are not recorded, but no much larger clone differs from it by a single base. Using the deep immunoSEQ assay, TCR CDR3 regions were amplified from genomic DNA by multiplex PCR. Extracted genomic DNA from each cell subset was distributed evenly across all wells of several immunoSEQ 96-well plates, and each plate was treated as a replicate. For sorted subsets, 200 to 250 ng of genomic DNA, equivalent to around 31,000 T cell genomes, went into each replicate PCR. Purified libraries were measured with a Qubit 3.0 fluorometer, size-checked on a Bioanalyzer 2100, and measured again with the KAPA Library Quantification kit. Every immunoSEQ 96-well plate was sequenced on a separate single-read 150-cycle Illumina NextSeq 550 flow cell. On the authors' methods: Because the immunoSEQ output included only junctional sequences and no quality scores, the filtering could not be the same as the filtering used for full-length reads. Sequences were annotated with PyIR, a Python wrapper for IgBLAST v1.9, and V/J genes and CDR3 were assigned using IMGT germline references. Reads were removed for weak V/J assignments (E-value above 1e-6), missing CDR3, stop codons, out-of-frame junctions, or ambiguous translated residues. V3J clonotypes were defined by identical inferred V gene, J gene, and CDR3 amino acid sequence. The percentage overlap between two repertoires was calculated by dividing the number of shared unique clonotypes by the size of the smaller repertoire. Richness of each repertoire was evaluated using RTK rarefaction, the Chao1 estimator, and Recon v2.1 estimates of unobserved clonotypes. OLGA was used to compute generation probabilities for all TCRbeta clonotypes that the gDNA method yielded from four donors. TCRdb mirrors the immuneACCESS table, restricted to in-frame sequences. Some clones are absent from its copies; in checked studies, under half trace to an unresolved V gene, and the reason for the others is unknown. For V, J and clone size, that table is used; D and trimming come from the DNA. The sample table records roughly 2.2 million clones; 80% to 95% of these occur just once. The top ten clonotypes cover 0.39% of the sample.

This sample was included in a study of shared clonotypes between healthy human individuals (dated by TCRdb to about 2020). General notes on the study: Three men and two women, aged 18 to 49 years, made up the cohort. Blood TCR repertoires of about five healthy adults were deeply sequenced to estimate repertoire size and the extent of clonotype sharing between individuals. To increase sequencing depth and limit assay-specific biases, different laboratories used diverse techniques to prepare libraries and sequence TCR repertoires. For each donor, CD4 naive and CD4 memory were each run on three plates, CD8 naive on two plates, and CD8 memory on one plate. Between about 0.8 and 9.5 billion PBMCs per donor were obtained by leukapheresis. Overall study results and their limits: Estimated clonotype richness was generally larger for naive than for memory subsets. Because the study included only a small number of donors, the genetic and exposure-history diversity represented was limited. Across a few donors, around 5% of naive CD4, approximately 3.6% of naive CD8, approximately 2.5% of memory CD4, and 0.4% of memory CD8 clonotypes were shared. Sampling was restricted to blood, and TCR repertoires in tissues likely differ from the TCR repertoires found in blood. Clonotypes shared by all four sorted-subset donors showed higher generation probabilities than non-shared clonotypes. Pairwise subsampling led to the expectation that sequencing depth would affect the degree of clonotype sharing among donors. Even with the large sequencing depth, rarefaction of the sorted-subset datasets indicated that sequencing was incomplete.

Donors were healthy HIV-negative adults with no recently reported acute infections or vaccinations. All donors were Caucasian adults living in Nashville, Tennessee, USA. CD4+ T cells were enriched by magnetic negative selection, after which naive cells were positively selected on CD45RA and the negative fraction was taken as the memory subset. Blood was collected by leukapheresis, and PBMCs were isolated by Ficoll-Histopaque density gradient centrifugation and then cryopreserved in liquid nitrogen vapor phase. Analytical flow cytometry was used to check the purity and quantity of every magnetically sorted T cell population. Each sorted fraction had its genomic DNA isolated and then quantified by UV absorbance on a Nanodrop 2000c. The CDR3 has 15 amino acids, counting the end cysteine and phenylalanine. CDR3 DNA is the only sequence kept; it has 45 bases, read in frame from the first base. The germline V gene gives CDR1 as SGHVS and CDR2 as FQNEAQ. Cut back by 1 base and 3 bases, the V and J ends lie 12 bases apart.

The sample consisted of naive CD4+ T cells from PBMCs. What the cell subset or site label conveys for this sample: CD45RA+ positively selected. The sequence came from a man aged 18 to 29 in good health. Some clones in this sample may be carry-over from other donors' samples. The chain uses TRBV7-8 and TRBJ1-2; the D gene is unclear. The encoded CDR3 is CASSLGTLGDYGYTF. DNA sequence: TGTGCCAGCAGCTTAGGGACCCTTGGGGACTATGGCTACACCTTC.